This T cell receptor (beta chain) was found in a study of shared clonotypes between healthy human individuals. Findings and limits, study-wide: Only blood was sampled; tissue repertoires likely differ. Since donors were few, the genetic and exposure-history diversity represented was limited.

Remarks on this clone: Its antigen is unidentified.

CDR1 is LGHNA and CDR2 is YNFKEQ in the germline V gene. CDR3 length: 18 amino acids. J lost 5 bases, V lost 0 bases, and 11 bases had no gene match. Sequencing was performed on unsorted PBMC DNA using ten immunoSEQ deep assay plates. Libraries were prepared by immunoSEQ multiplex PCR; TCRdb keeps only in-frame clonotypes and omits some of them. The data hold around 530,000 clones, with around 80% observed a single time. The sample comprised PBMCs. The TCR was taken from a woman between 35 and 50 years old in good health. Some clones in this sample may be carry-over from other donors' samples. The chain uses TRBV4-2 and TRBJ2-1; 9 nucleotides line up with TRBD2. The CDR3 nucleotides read TGTGCCAGCAGCCAAGATCCGGTGGGAATAGCGGGAGACAATGAGCAGTTCTTC. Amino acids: CASSQDPVGIAGDNEQFF.